What follows are 28 T cell receptor beta chains derived from one specimen sequenced in a study of Tregs in tolerant kidney transplant recipients. Profiling relied on immunoSEQ multiplex PCR, and the TCRdb table lists in-frame clones only, not all of them. The sample totals about 48,000 clones. Material: CD4+ T cells from blood, obtained before the transplant. The receptor source for this set is a human donor who received a combined kidney and bone marrow transplant.

About this clone itself: The observed sequence ends 3 residues before the CDR3 terminus, with the missing tail filled in from the germline J gene. The genes are TRBV5-1 and TRBJ2-1; D ambiguous. Between the trimmed V and J ends, which lost 0 bases and 0 bases, there was a span of 10 bases. Germline CDR1 is SGHRS and CDR2 is YFSETQ. CDR3 length: 16 amino acids. The CDR3 bases that were read are TGCGCCAGCAGCTTGGTTTCTGCGAGCTCCTACAATGAG. Its translation is CASSLVSASSYNE. In full, the CDR3 reads CASSLVSASSYNEQFF.

A remark on this clone: The CDR3 is cut off 3 residues early in the read; its end comes from the germline J gene. The V gene is TRBV20-1, the J gene TRBJ2-1, with D maybe TRBD2 (6 bases). Germline values: CDR1 DFQATT, CDR2 SNEGSKA (reference sequence). V gave up 6 bases and J gave up 1 base, with 16 bases separating them. This CDR3 contains 15 residues. The CDR3 region is CSAPGGGTSYNEQFF. Partial CDR3 DNA: TGCAGTGCCCCCGGAGGCGGGACTTCCTACAATGAG.

Turning to this clone: Read data end 3 residues before the CDR3 end; the end is taken from the germline J gene. The chain links TRBV11-2 to TRBJ1-1; perhaps TRBD1 as D (5 bases). V was cut by 5 bases and J by 0 bases, with 13 bases left in between. The CDR3 sequence is 15 residues long. Germline CDR1 and CDR2: SGHAT and FQNNGV. The CDR3 loop reads CASSQAGGLNTEAFF. CDR3 DNA, as far as it was read: TGTGCCAGCAGCCAGGCGGGGGGATTGAACACTGAA.

On this clone itself: The observed sequence ends 3 residues before the CDR3 terminus, with the missing tail filled in from the germline J gene. This sequence joins TRBV11-2 and TRBJ2-5; weak D call: TRBD1 (6 bases). The CDR3 extends over 15 amino acids. Germline CDR1 reads SGHAT; CDR2 reads FQNNGV. Trimming cost V 0 bases and J 5 bases, with 13 bases left between them. Partial CDR3 DNA: TGTGCCAGCAGCTTAGAGGTCACAGGGACGGAGACC. This codes for CASSLEVTGTET. The CDR3 in its entirety is CASSLEVTGTETQYF.

About this clone itself: The read comes to an end 3 residues before the CDR3 does, leaving the germline J gene to fill in the end. The chain uses TRBV7-2 and TRBJ2-3; D unresolved. Per the germline V gene, CDR1 is SGHTA and CDR2 is FQGNSA. The V end lost 4 bases, the J end lost 1 base, and 12 bases lay between the germline ends. This CDR3 is 15 amino acids long. CDR3 in amino acids: CASSSLGPGTDTQYF. The sequenced CDR3 bases are TGTGCCAGCAGCTCTCTAGGTCCTGGCACAGATACG.

Regarding this clone: The sequence runs out 3 residues before the end of the CDR3; the remainder is reconstructed from the germline J gene. The gene calls are TRBV5-1 and TRBJ2-5; possibly TRBD2 for D (6 bases). V gave up 0 bases and J gave up 3 bases, with 9 bases separating them. Per the germline V gene, CDR1 is SGHRS and CDR2 is YFSETQ. This CDR3 is 14 amino acids long. CDR3 loop: CASSLVLAEETQYF. The CDR3 DNA, read in part, is TGCGCCAGCAGCTTGGTTTTAGCGGAAGAGACC.

A remark on this clone: The read ends 3 residues early relative to the CDR3; the germline J gene fills the gap. This rearrangement joins TRBV5-1 to TRBJ1-2; 8 bases fit TRBD1. Trimming took 0 bases from V and 3 from J; bases not matched to a gene: 1. The CDR3 has 14 residues. Germline CDR1 reads SGHRS; CDR2 reads YFSETQ. This CDR3 reads CASSLEQGDYGYTF. The part of the CDR3 DNA that was read is TGCGCCAGCAGCTTGGAACAGGGGGACTATGGC.

In the case of this clone: The read finishes 3 residues shy of the CDR3 end, and the germline J gene is used to complete it. The chain uses TRBV30 and TRBJ1-4; D might be TRBD1 (5 bases). The CDR3 covers 16 residues. Trimming cost V 3 bases and J 0 bases, with 14 bases left between them. Germline V gives CDR1 GTSNPN, CDR2 SVGIG (reference sequence). The sequenced part of the CDR3 DNA is TGTGCCTGGAGCCGAGACAGAGTGGCAACTAATGAAAAA. This gives the protein CAWSRDRVATNEK. The full CDR3 protein reads CAWSRDRVATNEKLFF. Combining the CDR3 with reference TRBV30 and TRBJ1-4 gives the whole variable domain SQTIHQWPATLVQPVGSPLSLECTVEGTSNPNLYWYRQAAGRGLQLLFYSVGIGQISSEVPQNLSASRPQDRQFILSSKKLLLSDSGFYLCAWSRDRVATNEKLFFGSGTQLSVL.

As for this clone: The CDR3 end falls 3 residues outside the read, so it is completed with the germline J gene. J is TRBJ1-2 and V is TRBV6-1; D call uncertain. The germline CDR1 and CDR2 sequences are MNHNS and SASEGT. CDR3 length: 13 residues. The CDR3 is CASSADLRGGYTF. The sequenced CDR3 bases are TGTGCCAGCAGTGCGGACTTAAGAGGGGGC.

Of note for this clone: Coverage ceases 3 residues before the CDR3 finishes, and the germline J gene fills in the end. The V call is TRBV7-2, the J call TRBJ2-3; tentative D call: TRBD2 (5 bases). CDR3 length: 13 residues. Germline V lookup: CDR1 SGHTA, CDR2 FQGNSA. The CDR3 loop reads CASSLEDGVTQYF. CDR3 DNA (partial): TGTGCCAGCAGCTTAGAGGACGGGGTAACG.

Turning to this clone: Sequencing ends 3 residues short of the CDR3 end; the germline J gene provides the rest. The chain has TRBV20-1 and TRBJ1-1; TRBD1 is a possible D gene (5 bases). V was clipped by 0 bases and J by 5 bases, with 13 bases between them. Germline V gene sequence: CDR1 DFQATT, CDR2 SNEGSKA (reference sequence). The CDR3 runs 14 residues. This CDR3 reads CSARDRETRTEAFF. The CDR3 DNA, read in part, is TGCAGTGCTAGAGACAGGGAGACGAGGACTGAA.

Of note for this clone: The read terminates 3 residues before the CDR3 end, so the remaining end is supplied by the germline J gene. The J gene is TRBJ2-3, the V gene TRBV7-9; D uncertain. Trimming took 2 bases from V and 0 from J, leaving 6 bases between them. In germline, CDR1 is SEHNR, CDR2 FQNEAQ (reference sequence). This CDR3 region has 14 residues. CDR3 bases read: TGTGCCAGCAGCTTAACACCTAGCACAGATACG. Translating gives CASSLTPSTDT. The full CDR3 reads CASSLTPSTDTQYF.

Notes on this clone: The read gets to within 3 residues of the CDR3 end, and the germline J gene fills in the rest. The genes are TRBV20-1 and TRBJ2-3, with a weak D call TRBD2 (5 bases). Germline V gene data show CDR1 as DFQATT and CDR2 as SNEGSKA (reference sequence). V gave up 5 bases and J gave up 0 bases, with 12 bases separating them. This CDR3 has 14 residues. Incomplete CDR3 DNA: TGCAGTGCTCCGAGGGAGCGGAGCACAGATACG. Translation: CSAPRERSTDT. The complete CDR3 protein is CSAPRERSTDTQYF.

To note about this clone: Read data end 3 residues before the CDR3 end; the end is taken from the germline J gene. This sequence joins TRBV30 and TRBJ1-4; TRBD1 aligns across 7 bases. The germline CDR1 and CDR2 sequences are GTSNPN and SVGIG (reference sequence). The CDR3 has 14 residues. The trim removed 7 bases at V and 7 bases at J, leaving 12 bases unmatched. The CDR3 spells CAFDRQGKGEKLFF. Partial CDR3 DNA: TGTGCCTTTGATCGACAGGGCAAGGGTGAAAAA.

Notes on this clone: The missing CDR3 end, 3 residues past where the read stops, is filled in from the germline J gene. The genes are TRBV20-1 and TRBJ2-5; D is possibly TRBD2 (6 bases). The CDR3 contains 14 residues. Trimming cost V 0 bases and J 4 bases, with 12 bases left between them. Looked up from germline, CDR1 is DFQATT and CDR2 is SNEGSKA (reference sequence). The sequenced CDR3 bases are TGCAGTGCTAGAGATTTTGAGGGACTAGAGACC. The encoded protein is CSARDFEGLET. The whole CDR3 protein reads CSARDFEGLETQYF.

For this clone: The CDR3 end is not reached by the read, which stops 3 residues before it; the germline J gene fills it in. The chain employs TRBV20-1 and TRBJ2-7; 9 positions agree with TRBD1. This CDR3 region has 14 residues. Germline V CDR1 and CDR2: DFQATT, SNEGSKA (reference sequence). J was trimmed by 5 bases and V by 3 bases; bases with no gene match: 8. The DNA read from the CDR3 is TGCAGTGCTAGGGGCCGGACAGGGGTACACGAG. Encoded protein: CSARGRTGVHE. The entire CDR3 protein is CSARGRTGVHEQYF.

As concerns this clone: The read ends 3 residues early relative to the CDR3; the germline J gene fills the gap. The J gene is TRBJ1-5, the V gene TRBV19, with a tentative D call TRBD1 (5 bases). Trimming shortened V by 3 bases and J by 5 bases, and 11 bases separated the two germline ends. This CDR3 contains 14 residues. The germline CDR1 and CDR2 sequences are LNHDA and SQIVND (reference sequence). The sequenced CDR3 bases are TGTGCCAGTAGTATGGCAGGGCTGGATCAGCCC. Protein: CASSMAGLDQP. The full CDR3 is CASSMAGLDQPQHF.

Regarding this clone: The CDR3 goes on 3 residues after the read ends, and that part is filled in from the germline J gene. This chain uses TRBV5-1 with TRBJ1-4; TRBD1 agrees at 10 bases. This CDR3 has 15 residues. V lost 4 bases and J lost 7; bases outside the gene matches: 7. The germline V gene encodes CDR1 SGHRS and CDR2 YFSETQ. The DNA read from the CDR3 is TGCGCCAGCAGCAGGGAGGGACAGGGGCTTGAAAAA. Translated: CASSREGQGLEK. The CDR3 reads in full as CASSREGQGLEKLFF.

With regard to this clone: The read comes to an end 3 residues before the CDR3 does, leaving the germline J gene to fill in the end. The chain joins TRBV18 to TRBJ1-1, with D possibly TRBD1 on 6 matching bases. Trimming took 0 bases from V and 4 from J, leaving 9 bases between them. Germline CDR1 reads KGHSH; CDR2 reads LQKENI. The CDR3 loop spans 14 amino acids. The sequenced CDR3 bases are TGTGCCAGCTCACCACCGGCAGGGGTCACTGAA. Residues: CASSPPAGVTE. The entire CDR3 protein reads CASSPPAGVTEAFF. The complete variable domain, with remaining parts taken from reference TRBV18 and TRBJ1-1, reads NAGVMQNPRHLVRRRGQEARLRCSPMKGHSHVYWYRQLPEEGLKFMVYLQKENIIDESGMPKERFSAEFPKEGPSILRIQQVVRGDSAAYFCASSPPAGVTEAFFGQGTRLTVV.

For this clone: With the read ending 3 residues before the CDR3 end, the germline J gene is used to fill in that end. The chain combines TRBV7-2 with TRBJ1-4; weak D call: TRBD1 (5 bases). V lost 5 bases to trimming and J lost 8 bases, with 12 bases between them. This CDR3 comprises 13 residues. The germline gives CDR1 SGHTA, CDR2 FQGNSA. This chain's CDR3 is CASSARQFEKLFF. The covered CDR3 bases are TGTGCCAGCAGCGCCCGACAGTTCGAAAAA.

This CDR3 is CASRQGPNSPLHF. The DNA read from the CDR3 is TGTGCCAGCAGACAGGGGCCAAATTCACCC. The gene calls are TRBV2 and TRBJ1-6, with 7 positions matching TRBD1. The read ends 3 residues early relative to the CDR3; the germline J gene fills the gap. The ends lost 6 bases at V and 7 bases at J; junction bases unmatched: 3. The CDR3 is made up of 13 amino acids. Germline V gene data show CDR1 as SNHLY and CDR2 as FYNNEI.

On this clone: The CDR3 is cut off 3 residues early in the read; its end comes from the germline J gene. The rearrangement joins TRBV2 to TRBJ1-6; TRBD1 agrees at 10 bases. Germline V lookup: CDR1 SNHLY, CDR2 FYNNEI. The CDR3 contains 15 residues. Trimming at V came to 6 bases and at J to 5 bases, leaving 4 bases not matched to a gene. Incomplete CDR3 DNA: TGTGCCAGCAGCCGGGACAGGGGCAATAATTCACCC. Its translation is CASSRDRGNNSP. In full, the CDR3 is CASSRDRGNNSPLHF.

A note on this clone: Coverage ceases 3 residues before the CDR3 finishes, and the germline J gene fills in the end. The chain recombines TRBV6-1 with TRBJ2-7; 7 nucleotides match TRBD1. CDR1 is MNHNS and CDR2 is SASEGT in the germline V gene. With 4 bases clipped from V and 6 bases from J, the junction kept 9 bases outside the gene matches. The CDR3 is 14 residues long. The part of the CDR3 DNA that was read is TGTGCCAGCAGTGGACAGGGTGAGATCTCCGAG. Protein: CASSGQGEISE. The whole CDR3 sequence is CASSGQGEISEQYF.

With respect to this clone: With the read ending 3 residues before the CDR3 end, the germline J gene is used to fill in that end. V gene TRBV30 combines with J gene TRBJ1-2; 9 bases match TRBD1. This CDR3 is built from 13 residues. The V and J ends lost 5 bases and 3 bases, in that order; junction bases with no gene match: 4. Germline values: CDR1 GTSNPN, CDR2 SVGIG (reference sequence). CDR3 protein: CAWGTGQDYGYTF. CDR3 DNA, as far as it was read: TGTGCCTGGGGGACAGGGCAAGACTATGGC.

Regarding this clone: The read falls 3 residues short of the CDR3 end, and the missing part is taken from the germline J gene. This chain joins TRBV5-6 and TRBJ1-2; 7 positions agree with TRBD1. Trimming cost V 2 bases and J 3 bases; bases outside gene matches: 7. The CDR3 is 15 amino acids. Germline-derived CDR1 and CDR2 are SGHDT and YYEEEE. CDR3 in amino acids: CASSFDNRGDYGYTF. Partial CDR3 DNA: TGTGCCAGCAGCTTCGATAACAGGGGTGACTATGGC.

Remarks on this clone: The CDR3 is cut off 3 residues early in the read; its end comes from the germline J gene. The rearrangement uses TRBV5-5 and TRBJ2-1; 10 bases fit TRBD1. Trimming at V came to 5 bases and at J to 8 bases, leaving 10 bases not matched to a gene. The CDR3 totals 15 residues. The V gene's germline CDR1 is SGHKS and CDR2 YYEKEE (reference sequence). The CDR3 region is CASSFRTGGVDEQFF. The sequenced part of the CDR3 DNA is TGTGCCAGCAGTTTTCGGACAGGGGGTGTCGATGAG.

About this clone itself: The read stops 3 residues short of the end of the CDR3; the missing end is completed from the germline J gene. The rearrangement joins TRBV20-1 to TRBJ2-1, with 10 bases identical to TRBD2. Germline trimming cut 5 bases from V and 2 bases from J; bases unmatched to any gene: 3. The CDR3 covers 14 residues. The germline CDR1 and CDR2 sequences are DFQATT and SNEGSKA (reference sequence). The CDR3: CSAPTSGAYNEQFF. Incomplete CDR3 DNA: TGCAGTGCTCCAACTAGCGGGGCCTACAATGAG.

A note on this clone: The read finishes 3 residues shy of the CDR3 end, and the germline J gene is used to complete it. This chain joins TRBV20-1 and TRBJ2-5, with 8 bases that match TRBD1. The germline V gene has CDR1 DFQATT and CDR2 SNEGSKA (reference sequence). The CDR3 spans 13 residues. With V trimmed by 5 bases and J by 3 bases, 5 bases remained unmatched. This CDR3 reads CSAGPGGKETQYF. CDR3 bases read: TGCAGTGCTGGGCCAGGGGGCAAAGAGACC.